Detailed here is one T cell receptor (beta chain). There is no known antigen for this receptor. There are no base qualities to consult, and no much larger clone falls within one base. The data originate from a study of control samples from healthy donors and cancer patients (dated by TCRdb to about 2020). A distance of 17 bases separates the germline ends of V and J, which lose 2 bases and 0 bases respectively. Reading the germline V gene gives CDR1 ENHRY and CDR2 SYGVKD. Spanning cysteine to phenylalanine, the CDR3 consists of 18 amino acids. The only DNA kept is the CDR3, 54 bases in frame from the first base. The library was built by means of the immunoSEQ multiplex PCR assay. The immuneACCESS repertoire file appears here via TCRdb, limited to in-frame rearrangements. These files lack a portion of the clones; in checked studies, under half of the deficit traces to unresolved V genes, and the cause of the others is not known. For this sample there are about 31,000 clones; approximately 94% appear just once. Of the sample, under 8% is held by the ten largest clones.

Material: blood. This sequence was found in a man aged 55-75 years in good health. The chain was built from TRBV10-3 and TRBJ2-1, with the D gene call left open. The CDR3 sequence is CAISEHPVVPSSYNEQFF. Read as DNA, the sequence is TGTGCCATCAGTGAGCATCCTGTTGTGCCTAGCTCCTACAATGAGCAGTTCTTC.